The present entry profiles one TCR beta chain with its context. What it binds is not known. From germline, CDR1 is SGHVS and CDR2 FQNEAQ. Between the trimmed V and J ends, which lost 5 bases and 7 bases, there was a span of 6 bases. The CDR3 is 12 amino acids. cDNA serving as the sequencing template came from extracted, reverse transcribed RNA. Sequencing was performed with immunoSEQ multiplex PCR; in TCRdb, only in-frame clones are kept and a portion is missing. The sample consists of about 250,000 clones, roughly 60% of them appearing once. The data are from a study of CD8+ T cells in alopecia areata. General study results and limits: Many expanded lesional clones persisted in scalp and blood during tofacitinib.

Indicated treatment: oral pan-JAK inhibitor, 5-10 mg twice daily. The chain has TRBV7-8 and TRBJ1-6, with D hard to call. This clonotype was sampled from a human donor with alopecia areata. The input for sequencing was CD4+ T cells sorted from blood, taken at approximately week 52, from a patient treated with tofacitinib. As DNA, the CDR3 is TGTGCCAGCAGCACGGCAAATTCACCCCTCCACTTT. It is translated as CASSTANSPLHF.